The present T cell receptor (beta chain) was sequenced within a study of T cells in Graves' hyperthyroidism and ophthalmopathy. A lack of ophthalmopathy progression within 18 months defined stable Graves' hyperthyroidism. Out of approximately 9.9 ml of fresh peripheral blood came the PBMCs. Germline lookup yields CDR1 SGHVS and CDR2 FQNEAQ. This CDR3 comprises 13 residues. V shed 5 bases and J shed 3 bases, with 8 bases lying between them. Amplification targeted TCR beta CDR3 regions from RNA transcripts. TCR CDR3 regions were first amplified by RT-PCR with HTBI primers. TCRdb reprocessed the multiplex PCR reads with MiXCR, giving one entry per CDR3 protein. The sample yields 150,000 to 200,000 distinct CDR3 sequences, 17% seen once. This clonotype was seen repeatedly, ten times or more.

The sequencing input was blood. This receptor was obtained from a woman in her 50s with Graves' hyperthyroidism. The V and J genes are TRBV7-8 and TRBJ2-1; unclear D gene. CDR3 loop: CASSLEIYNEQFF. As DNA, the CDR3 is TGTGCCAGCAGCCTGGAGATCTACAATGAGCAGTTCTTC. Supplemented by reference TRBV7-8 and TRBJ2-1, the full variable domain reads GAGVSQSPRYKVAKRGQDVALRCDPISGHVSLFWYQQALGQGPEFLTYFQNEAQLDKSGLPSDRFFAERPEGSVSTLKIQRTQQEDSAVYLCASSLEIYNEQFFGPGTRLTVL.